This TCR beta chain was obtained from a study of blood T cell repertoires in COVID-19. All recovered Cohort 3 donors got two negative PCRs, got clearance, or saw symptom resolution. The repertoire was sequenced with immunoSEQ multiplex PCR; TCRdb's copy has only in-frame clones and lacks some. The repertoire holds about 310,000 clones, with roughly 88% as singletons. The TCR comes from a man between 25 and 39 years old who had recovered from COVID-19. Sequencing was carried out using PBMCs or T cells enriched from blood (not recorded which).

CDR3 region: CASSLVRGGAYEQYF. The CDR3 DNA follows: TGCGCCAGCAGCTTGGTGAGAGGGGGAGCCTACGAGCAGTACTTC. V usage is TRBV5-1 and J usage is TRBJ2-7; TRBD1 is a possible D gene (6 bases). From germline, CDR1 is SGHRS and CDR2 YFSETQ. The CDR3 is 15 residues long. The V end was cut by 0 bases, the J end by 2 bases, with 12 bases between.